The 32 T cell receptor beta chains below were found in one sample sequenced in a study of shared clonotypes between healthy human individuals (dated by TCRdb to 2018 to 2020). CD8 naive samples were obtained by positive selection for CCR7 among CD45RO-negative cells, yielding a CD45RA+CCR7+ population from which TemRA cells were excluded. The receptor library was made with the immunoSEQ multiplex PCR assay. In TCRdb, the immuneACCESS table is reduced to in-frame sequences with V and J assigned. These tables do not hold every clone; where another copy was compared, an unresolved V gene accounts for under half, and the others remain unexplained. For this sample there are millions of clones; roughly 95% appear just once. The ten top clones hold about 1.1% of the sample. Sequences were obtained from naive CD8+ T cells sorted from blood. This specimen's cell subset or site label, interpreted: CD45RA+CCR7+. The receptor source for this set is a young man in good health.

J is TRBJ2-7 and V is TRBV6-1, with TRBD1 matching over 8 bases. V lost 6 bases, J lost 1 base, and 8 bases stayed unmatched. CDR1 is MNHNS, CDR2 SASEGT, per germline. The CDR3 spans 15 residues. The DNA for the CDR3 is TGTGCCAGCAGGGATGGACAGGGTCCATCCTACGAGCAGTACTTC. This codes for CASRDGQGPSYEQYF.

V is TRBV19 and J is TRBJ2-7, with D perhaps matching TRBD2 (5 bases). Germline V gene sequence: CDR1 LNHDA, CDR2 SQIVND (reference sequence). CDR3 length: 13 residues. The germline V and J ends were trimmed by 5 bases and 3 bases, with 11 bases remaining between them. The CDR3 region is CASSLGADYEQYF. The CDR3 region has the DNA TGTGCCAGTAGTTTAGGAGCGGACTACGAGCAGTACTTC.

J is TRBJ1-6 and V is TRBV7-9; the D is unclear. Germline V gene sequence: CDR1 SEHNR, CDR2 FQNEAQ (reference sequence). This CDR3 region has 12 residues. V lost 3 bases and J lost 9, with 6 bases in between. The CDR3 DNA reads TGTGCCAGCAGCTTCCCCGGTTCACCCCTCCACTTT. Translated, it gives CASSFPGSPLHF.

CDR3 nucleotide sequence: TGTGCCTGGAGATATAGCGGAACCTACGAGCAGTACTTC. Protein: CAWRYSGTYEQYF. The chain joins TRBV30 to TRBJ2-7; TRBD2 is a possible D gene (6 bases). V was cut by 3 bases and J by 2 bases, with 11 bases left in between. Germline CDR1 is GTSNPN and CDR2 is SVGIG (reference sequence). The CDR3 length is 13 residues.

The chain carries TRBV5-1 and TRBJ1-4; D is undetermined. This CDR3 is 13 amino acids long. The V gene's germline CDR1 is SGHRS and CDR2 YFSETQ. V was cut by 4 bases and J by 7 bases, with 11 bases left in between. In DNA form, the CDR3 reads TGCGCCAGCAGCACCAGACATGGTGAAAAACTGTTTTTT. It translates to CASSTRHGEKLFF.

This clone was seen only a few times. Other nucleotide sequences from this sample produce the same CDR3. The chain has TRBV19 and TRBJ2-7, with TRBD1 matching over 9 bases. CDR3 length equals 14 residues. V trimming: 5 bases; J trimming: 2 bases; junction bases outside the gene matches: 4. Germline V gives CDR1 LNHDA, CDR2 SQIVND (reference sequence). CDR3 sequence reads: CASSPGTGTYEQYF. The CDR3 nucleotides are TGTGCCAGTAGTCCCGGGACAGGGACCTACGAGCAGTACTTC.

This chain links TRBV5-8 with TRBJ2-4; TRBD1 agrees at 12 bases. CDR3 length equals 16 residues. Germline CDR1 reads SGHTS; CDR2 reads YDEGEE. V shed 4 bases, J shed 9 bases, and the junction held 11 bases outside the gene matches. CDR3 protein: CASSRGTGGAPGIQYF. The DNA for the CDR3 is TGTGCCAGCAGCAGAGGGACAGGGGGCGCTCCGGGCATTCAGTACTTC. Based on the CDR3 plus reference TRBV5-8 and TRBJ2-4, the full variable domain is EAGVTQSPTHLIKTRGQQATLRCSPISGHTSVYWYQQALGLGLQFLLWYDEGEERNRGNFPPRFSGRQFPNYSSELNVNALELEDSALYLCASSRGTGGAPGIQYFGAGTRLSVL.

The chain couples TRBV19 to TRBJ1-5; unclear D gene. Trimming left V 5 bases short and J 4 bases short, with 3 bases between. Germline CDR1 and CDR2: LNHDA and SQIVND (reference sequence). The CDR3 covers 11 residues. The CDR3 sequence is CASSLNQPQHF. The CDR3 coding sequence is TGTGCCAGTAGTCTTAATCAGCCCCAGCATTTT.

This clone was observed a single time. The chain has TRBV10-3 and TRBJ1-1; no reliable D call. Trimming took off 3 bases at V and 1 base at J, with 9 bases between the two ends. CDR1 is ENHRY, CDR2 SYGVKD, per germline. The CDR3 sequence is 14 residues long. The DNA of the CDR3 is TGTGCCATCAGTGAAACAGCAGCGAACACTGAAGCTTTCTTT. The encoded protein is CAISETAANTEAFF.

The genes are TRBV12-5 and TRBJ1-1, with D unresolved. Germline assignment: CDR1 LGHNT and CDR2 FRNRAP. Deletions cut 1 base from V and 4 bases from J, with 7 bases between. CDR3 size: 13 residues. The DNA for the CDR3 is TGTGCTAGTGGTTTGGGCGGGCCCACTGAAGCTTTCTTT. Translation gives CASGLGGPTEAFF. Looking up the rest from reference TRBV12-5 and TRBJ1-1 gives the full variable domain: DARVTQTPRHKVTEMGQEVTMRCQPILGHNTVFWYRQTMMQGLELLAYFRNRAPLDDSGMPKDRFSAEMPDATLATLKIQPSEPRDSAVYFCASGLGGPTEAFFGQGTRLTVV.

V and J are TRBV7-8 and TRBJ1-5, with D hard to call. The CDR3 covers 15 residues. Germline lookup yields CDR1 SGHVS and CDR2 FQNEAQ. The V end lost 0 bases, the J end lost 0 bases, and 6 bases lay between the germline ends. CDR3: CASSLARDSNQPQHF. The DNA of the CDR3 is TGTGCCAGCAGCTTAGCGCGAGATAGCAATCAGCCCCAGCATTTT.

The chain joins TRBV4-1 to TRBJ2-5, with 10 nucleotides matching TRBD2. The CDR3 consists of 16 residues. Germline-derived CDR1 and CDR2 are MGHRA and YSYEKL. The J segment lost 5 bases and the V segment lost 7 bases, leaving 13 bases of the junction unmatched. The CDR3 region is CASTPRLAGVVETQYF. CDR3 bases: TGCGCCAGCACCCCCCGGCTAGCGGGAGTGGTTGAGACCCAGTACTTC.

This rearrangement joins TRBV27 to TRBJ2-4; 9 positions agree with TRBD2. Losses at the gene ends were 8 bases for V and 6 bases for J; bases not matched to a gene: 2. This CDR3 is 12 amino acids long. Per the germline V gene, CDR1 is MNHEY and CDR2 is SMNVEV (reference sequence). CDR3 sequence (DNA): TGTGCCAGCGTTAGCGGGAGAAACATTCAGTACTTC. It codes for CASVSGRNIQYF.

CDR3 DNA: TGCGCCAGCAGCCGCCGGTTGGGGGAGAGCCCCAATGAGCAGTTCTTC. As protein: CASSRRLGESPNEQFF. This sequence joins TRBV5-1 and TRBJ2-1; D may be TRBD1 or TRBD2 (5 bases each). CDR3 length: 16 residues. The germline gives CDR1 SGHRS, CDR2 YFSETQ. Deletions cut 4 bases from V and 6 bases from J, with 20 bases between.

The rearrangement uses TRBV19 and TRBJ1-1; D remains ambiguous. The CDR3 is 15 residues long. Germline values: CDR1 LNHDA, CDR2 SQIVND (reference sequence). V shed 1 base and J shed 1 base, with 10 bases lying between them. The CDR3 DNA reads TGTGCCAGTAGTATAGCCCCTGACCCGAACACTGAAGCTTTCTTT. Translated: CASSIAPDPNTEAFF.

A remark on this clone: Different DNA sequences within this sample yield the same CDR3. The gene calls are TRBV27 and TRBJ2-5; 11 nucleotides line up with TRBD1. There are 14 residues in the CDR3. Germline-derived CDR1 and CDR2 are MNHEY and SMNVEV (reference sequence). The J segment lost 3 bases and the V segment lost 6 bases, leaving 3 bases of the junction unmatched. The CDR3 coding sequence is TGTGCCAGCAGGGGGACAGGGGGTGAAGAGACCCAGTACTTC. Translated, it gives CASRGTGGEETQYF.

A remark on this clone: Other DNA sequences in the same sample also yield this CDR3. The CDR3, as DNA: TGTGCCAGCAGCGTAGGAGCGGCTAGCTCCTACGAGCAGTACTTC. It translates to CASSVGAASSYEQYF. The chain combines TRBV9 with TRBJ2-7; D might be TRBD2 (5 bases). The CDR3 loop spans 15 amino acids. Trimming stripped 0 bases from V and 0 bases from J, with 10 bases between. Germline loops: CDR1 SGDLS, CDR2 YYNGEE.

The V and J genes are TRBV29-1 and TRBJ2-5; D is undetermined. The CDR3 sequence is 14 residues long. Germline V gives CDR1 SQVTM, CDR2 ANQGSEA. V was shortened by 2 bases and J by 5 bases, with 15 bases between the two germline ends. The CDR3 here is CSVEWLVASETQYF. Here the CDR3 DNA reads TGCAGCGTTGAATGGTTGGTAGCCTCGGAGACCCAGTACTTC.

V usage is TRBV27 and J usage is TRBJ2-3, with D hard to call. From germline, CDR1 is MNHEY and CDR2 SMNVEV (reference sequence). The CDR3 has 11 residues. V lost 10 bases and J 4 bases, leaving 9 bases between the germline ends. CDR3 region: CAILSSDTQYF. CDR3 bases: TGTGCCATCCTTAGTTCAGATACGCAGTATTTT.

The gene calls are TRBV19 and TRBJ2-2; 10 bases match TRBD1. The ends lost 8 bases at V and 4 bases at J; junction bases unmatched: 1. CDR1 is LNHDA, CDR2 SQIVND, per germline (reference sequence). The CDR3 has 13 amino acids. The CDR3 reads CASWDRGTGELFF. For the CDR3, the DNA is TGTGCCAGTTGGGACAGGGGCACCGGGGAGCTGTTTTTT.

The V gene is TRBV6-5, the J gene TRBJ2-7; TRBD2 is a possible D gene (6 bases). V was shortened by 0 bases and J by 4 bases, with 13 bases between the two germline ends. Germline values: CDR1 MNHEY, CDR2 SVGAGI. The CDR3 extends over 15 amino acids. CDR3 in amino acids: CASSYSTGDSYEQYF. The CDR3 DNA sequence: TGTGCCAGCAGTTACTCGACGGGAGACAGTTACGAGCAGTACTTC.

DNA of the CDR3: TGTGCCAGCAGCCTTCCGGGACAGGGAGATTACGAGCAGTACTTC. Amino acids: CASSLPGQGDYEQYF. The chain combines TRBV11-2 with TRBJ2-7; the match to TRBD1 covers 9 bases. This CDR3 is built from 15 residues. Losses at the gene ends were 5 bases for V and 4 bases for J; bases not matched to a gene: 9. Germline V gene data show CDR1 as SGHAT and CDR2 as FQNNGV. The whole variable domain, remainder taken from reference TRBV11-2 and TRBJ2-7, is EAGVAQSPRYKIIEKRQSVAFWCNPISGHATLYWYQQILGQGPKLLIQFQNNGVVDDSQLPKDRFSAERLKGVDSTLKIQPAKLEDSAVYLCASSLPGQGDYEQYFGPGTRLTVT.

The chain links TRBV5-1 to TRBJ2-7; 8 bases fit TRBD1. V lost 4 bases to trimming and J lost 2 bases; unmatched junction nucleotides: 5. Germline V gives CDR1 SGHRS, CDR2 YFSETQ. This CDR3 has 14 residues. For the CDR3, the DNA is TGCGCCAGCAGCCAGGACAGGGCCACCTACGAGCAGTACTTC. It yields the protein CASSQDRATYEQYF.

The chain combines TRBV25-1 with TRBJ1-1; 7 bases fit TRBD1. Germline-derived CDR1 and CDR2 are MGHDK and SYGVNS. V lost 8 bases and J lost 2; bases outside the gene matches: 11. CDR3 length equals 15 residues. CDR3 region: CASRDSNSRNTEAFF. The CDR3 DNA reads TGTGCCAGCCGGGACAGCAACTCTAGAAACACTGAAGCTTTCTTT.

The CDR3 protein is CASSGGSEQYF. The CDR3 region has the DNA TGTGCCAGTAGTGGGGGGAGCGAGCAGTACTTC. The chain has TRBV19 and TRBJ2-7; TRBD2 might be the D (6 bases). The V end lost 5 bases, the J end lost 6 bases, and 8 bases lay between the germline ends. Per the germline V gene, CDR1 is LNHDA and CDR2 is SQIVND (reference sequence). CDR3 size: 11 residues.

This CDR3 reads CATSSGTGVYEQYF. Written as DNA, the CDR3 is TGTGCCACCAGCTCCGGGACAGGGGTTTACGAGCAGTACTTC. This rearrangement joins TRBV15 to TRBJ2-7, with 10 positions matching TRBD1. CDR1 is LNHNV and CDR2 is YYDKDF in the germline V gene (reference sequence). The junction had 5 bases not matched to a gene; V was cut back by 5 bases and J by 4 bases. The CDR3 consists of 14 residues.

The chain recombines TRBV4-1 with TRBJ1-2; no reliable D call. V dropped 1 base and J dropped 5 bases, with 8 bases sitting between them. Germline V lookup: CDR1 MGHRA, CDR2 YSYEKL. The CDR3 spans 13 residues. DNA for the CDR3: TGCGCCAGCAGCCAAGTCCCCCAATATGGCTACACCTTC. Translating it yields CASSQVPQYGYTF.

The genes are TRBV19 and TRBJ1-1; no clear D. The germline V gene encodes CDR1 LNHDA and CDR2 SQIVND (reference sequence). CDR3 length equals 15 residues. V lost 5 bases to trimming and J lost 1 base, with 14 bases between them. CDR3 in DNA: TGTGCCAGTAGTGTCAACGGGCGGGGGAACACTGAAGCTTTCTTT. Translating gives CASSVNGRGNTEAFF.

The gene calls are TRBV30 and TRBJ2-5; 12 bases are shared with TRBD2. From germline, CDR1 is GTSNPN and CDR2 SVGIG (reference sequence). J lost 5 bases, V lost 3 bases, and 7 bases had no gene match. The CDR3 is 15 amino acids. In nucleotides, the CDR3 is TGTGCCTGGAGAAATGGACTAGCGGGGTGGGAGACCCAGTACTTC. Translated: CAWRNGLAGWETQYF.

The rearrangement joins TRBV7-9 to TRBJ1-1; tentatively, D is TRBD1 (6 bases). V lost 4 bases, J lost 5 bases, and 17 bases lay in between. This CDR3 has 15 amino acids. Germline V gene data show CDR1 as SEHNR and CDR2 as FQNEAQ (reference sequence). Written as DNA, the CDR3 is TGTGCCAGCAGCTCTCCCCAGCGGAGGGGGACTGAAGCTTTCTTT. Translating gives CASSSPQRRGTEAFF.

The chain couples TRBV5-1 to TRBJ2-3; TRBD1 aligns across 9 bases. J was trimmed by 5 bases and V by 1 base; bases with no gene match: 5. This CDR3 contains 15 residues. Germline lookup yields CDR1 SGHRS and CDR2 YFSETQ. The CDR3 region is CASSLRQGVGDTQYF. Here the CDR3 DNA reads TGCGCCAGCAGCTTGAGACAGGGGGTAGGAGATACGCAGTATTTT.

The gene calls are TRBV30 and TRBJ2-7; no definite D call. CDR3 length equals 12 residues. The V gene's germline CDR1 is GTSNPN and CDR2 SVGIG (reference sequence). With 1 base removed from V and 5 bases from J, the gap between germline ends came to 9 bases. CDR3 region: CAWSGAEDEQYF. CDR3 bases: TGTGCCTGGAGTGGAGCAGAGGACGAGCAGTACTTC.